This record concerns one T cell receptor beta chain sequence. Antigen specificity is unknown. This sample is part of a study of vaccination and CD4 T cells after COVID-19. An Oncomine TCR Beta short-read assay was used to sequence the DNA from cultured CD4+ T cells. Each CDR3 protein is one row after TCRdb ran MiXCR on the PCR reads. The repertoire holds roughly 3,400 distinct CDR3 sequences, with under 30% as singletons. The treatment denotes: approximately nine-day PBMC culture with coronavirus spike peptide pools or control peptides (ViraFEST assay). Harvesting of the unexposed donor's CD4+ T cells predated the COVID-19 pandemic (2011-2018). Germline lookup yields CDR1 MNHNS and CDR2 SASEGT. The CDR3 runs to 15 residues. V lost 6 bases, J lost 4 bases, and 18 bases lay in between.

The chain uses TRBV6-1 and TRBJ1-2; no reliable D call. This clonotype was sampled from a human donor in good health. Sequences were obtained from CD4+ T cells from blood, cultured in vitro. The CDR3 coding sequence is TGTGCCAGCAGCCGACCGGTCGGGCCGTCCTATGGCTACACCTTC. This encodes CASSRPVGPSYGYTF.